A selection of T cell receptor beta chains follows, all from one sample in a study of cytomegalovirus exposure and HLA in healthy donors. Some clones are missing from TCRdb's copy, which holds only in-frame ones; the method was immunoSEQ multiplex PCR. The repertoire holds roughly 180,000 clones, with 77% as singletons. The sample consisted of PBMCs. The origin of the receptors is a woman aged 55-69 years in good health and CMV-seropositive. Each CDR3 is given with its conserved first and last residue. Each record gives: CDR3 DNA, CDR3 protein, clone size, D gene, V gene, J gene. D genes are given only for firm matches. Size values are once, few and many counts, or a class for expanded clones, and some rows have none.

CDR3 DNA: TGTGCCAGCAGTTTATGGGCAGGGGTGGACTATGGCTACACCTTC; CDR3 protein: CASSLWAGVDYGYTF; clone size: .; D gene: .; V gene: TRBV27; J gene: TRBJ1-2
CDR3 DNA: TGTGCCATCACTAGGGACAGGGGCTCTGGAAACACCATATATTTT; CDR3 protein: CAITRDRGSGNTIYF; clone size: .; D gene: TRBD1; V gene: TRBV10-3; J gene: TRBJ1-3
CDR3 DNA: TGTGCCAGCAGTTTATCTAGCGGGACCTACACCGGGGAGCTGTTTTTT; CDR3 protein: CASSLSSGTYTGELFF; clone size: .; D gene: TRBD2; V gene: TRBV28; J gene: TRBJ2-2
CDR3 DNA: TGTGCCAGCAGCTCGGGACAGGGTCTCAATCAGCCCCAGCATTTT; CDR3 protein: CASSSGQGLNQPQHF; clone size: once; D gene: TRBD1; V gene: TRBV28; J gene: TRBJ1-5
CDR3 DNA: TGTGCCACCAGCAGAGAGACTAGCGGTACTCTGGGGACCCAGTACTTC; CDR3 protein: CATSRETSGTLGTQYF; clone size: .; D gene: TRBD2; V gene: TRBV15; J gene: TRBJ2-5
CDR3 DNA: TGTGCCTGGAGTGTACGGCAGCCGGGAGGTGGAAACACCATATATTTT; CDR3 protein: CAWSVRQPGGGNTIYF; clone size: .; D gene: .; V gene: TRBV30; J gene: TRBJ1-3
CDR3 DNA: TGTGCCAGCAGATTGACAGGGAGCTCCTACAATGAGCAGTTCTTC; CDR3 protein: CASRLTGSSYNEQFF; clone size: .; D gene: TRBD1; V gene: TRBV7-2; J gene: TRBJ2-1
CDR3 DNA: TGTGCCAGCACCCTAGGGGCTTGGGGCTACGAGCAGTACTTC; CDR3 protein: CASTLGAWGYEQYF; clone size: .; D gene: .; V gene: TRBV5-4; J gene: TRBJ2-7
CDR3 DNA: TGTGCCAGTAGTATTCGCAGGGGCTACGAGCAGTACTTC; CDR3 protein: CASSIRRGYEQYF; clone size: once; D gene: .; V gene: TRBV19; J gene: TRBJ2-7
CDR3 DNA: TGTGCCAGCAGTCCCGGGACACCGAGGGATGGCTACACCTTC; CDR3 protein: CASSPGTPRDGYTF; clone size: .; D gene: .; V gene: TRBV6-5; J gene: TRBJ1-2
CDR3 DNA: TGTGCCAGCAGCTTAGGGGTATTGGGCAGCGAGCAGTACTTC; CDR3 protein: CASSLGVLGSEQYF; clone size: once; D gene: .; V gene: TRBV13; J gene: TRBJ2-7
CDR3 DNA: TGTGCCAGCAGTCAGGACAGGGGAAGGTCCTACAATGAGCAGTTCTTC; CDR3 protein: CASSQDRGRSYNEQFF; clone size: .; D gene: TRBD1; V gene: TRBV6-4; J gene: TRBJ2-1
CDR3 DNA: TGTGCCAGCAGCTTAGGGATGGGGACAGGACAAGAGGAGCAGTTCTTC; CDR3 protein: CASSLGMGTGQEEQFF; clone size: .; D gene: TRBD1; V gene: TRBV11-2; J gene: TRBJ2-1
CDR3 DNA: TGCGCCAGCAGCCAAGATACGGGGTCCTACAATGAGCAGTTCTTC; CDR3 protein: CASSQDTGSYNEQFF; clone size: .; D gene: .; V gene: TRBV4-3; J gene: TRBJ2-1
CDR3 DNA: TGTGCCAGCAGCTTAGTGGCTAGCGGGATCACCGGGGAGCTGTTTTTT; CDR3 protein: CASSLVASGITGELFF; clone size: .; D gene: TRBD2; V gene: TRBV7-6; J gene: TRBJ2-2
CDR3 DNA: TGTGCCAGTGACGGGATCTGGGGAGCTGGGGCCAACGTCCTGACTTTC; CDR3 protein: CASDGIWGAGANVLTF; clone size: .; D gene: .; V gene: TRBV19; J gene: TRBJ2-6
CDR3 DNA: TGCGCCAGTGCACAGGGCGGTGGCTACACCTTC; CDR3 protein: CASAQGGGYTF; clone size: .; D gene: .; V gene: TRBV10-2; J gene: TRBJ1-2
CDR3 DNA: TGCGCCAGCAGCTTGGAAGGGACAAAAAACATTCAGTACTTC; CDR3 protein: CASSLEGTKNIQYF; clone size: .; D gene: .; V gene: TRBV5-1; J gene: TRBJ2-4
CDR3 DNA: TGCGCCAGCAGCTTGGGGGGGCCCTACAATGAGCAGTTCTTC; CDR3 protein: CASSLGGPYNEQFF; clone size: .; D gene: .; V gene: TRBV5-1; J gene: TRBJ2-1
CDR3 DNA: TGCGCCAGCAGCTTGGACAGGGTGGACGAGCAGTACTTC; CDR3 protein: CASSLDRVDEQYF; clone size: .; D gene: .; V gene: TRBV5-1; J gene: TRBJ2-7
CDR3 DNA: TGTGCCTGGAGTGTTTCCCAAGTACTTCAGTTCTTC; CDR3 protein: CAWSVSQVLQFF; clone size: .; D gene: .; V gene: TRBV30; J gene: TRBJ2-1
CDR3 DNA: TGTGCCAGCAGCTTGGCGGCAGGGCAATACAATGAGCAGTTCTTC; CDR3 protein: CASSLAAGQYNEQFF; clone size: few; D gene: .; V gene: TRBV5-6; J gene: TRBJ2-1
CDR3 DNA: TGTGCCAGCAGCGTAGAAGCGGGGGGGCCTTCTACTGGCACAGATACGCAGTATTTT; CDR3 protein: CASSVEAGGPSTGTDTQYF; clone size: .; D gene: TRBD2; V gene: TRBV9; J gene: TRBJ2-3
CDR3 DNA: TGCGCCAGCAGCCAAGATCGAGGCCAGCGGAATGAAAAACTGTTTTTT; CDR3 protein: CASSQDRGQRNEKLFF; clone size: .; D gene: .; V gene: TRBV4-3; J gene: TRBJ1-4
CDR3 DNA: TGTGCCAGTATTGGGGACAGGGCTAGTGGCTACACCTTC; CDR3 protein: CASIGDRASGYTF; clone size: .; D gene: TRBD1; V gene: TRBV19; J gene: TRBJ1-2
CDR3 DNA: TGCAGCGTTGTGGGATCCCAGGGGGAGACCCAGTACTTC; CDR3 protein: CSVVGSQGETQYF; clone size: few; D gene: .; V gene: TRBV29-1; J gene: TRBJ2-5
CDR3 DNA: TGCGCCAGCAGCTTGGACAGTTTCGGCAATCAGCCCCAGCATTTT; CDR3 protein: CASSLDSFGNQPQHF; clone size: .; D gene: .; V gene: TRBV5-1; J gene: TRBJ1-5
CDR3 DNA: TGTGCCAGCAGTCACCAGGGAGGCGCTAACTATGGCTACACCTTC; CDR3 protein: CASSHQGGANYGYTF; clone size: .; D gene: .; V gene: TRBV6-5; J gene: TRBJ1-2
CDR3 DNA: TGTGCCAGCAGCTTAAGTACTAGCGGGGGGGCAAGGGTTGAGACAGATACGCAGTATTTT; CDR3 protein: CASSLSTSGGARVETDTQYF; clone size: .; D gene: TRBD2; V gene: TRBV7-6; J gene: TRBJ2-3
CDR3 DNA: TGTGCCAGCAGCTTCGAAGTGAGGACGGTCGGGGCCGGGGAGCTGTTTTTT; CDR3 protein: CASSFEVRTVGAGELFF; clone size: .; D gene: .; V gene: TRBV9; J gene: TRBJ2-2
CDR3 DNA: TGTGCCAGCAGTCCGGGGGGGCCTCACACCGGGGAGCTGTTTTTT; CDR3 protein: CASSPGGPHTGELFF; clone size: .; D gene: TRBD2; V gene: TRBV4-2; J gene: TRBJ2-2
CDR3 DNA: TGTGCCAGCAGCCGCGGACAGCTGAACACTGAAGCTTTCTTT; CDR3 protein: CASSRGQLNTEAFF; clone size: few; D gene: .; V gene: TRBV7-9; J gene: TRBJ1-1
CDR3 DNA: TGTGCCAGCAGCTTGGGGGGCGCAGGCACAGATACGCAGTATTTT; CDR3 protein: CASSLGGAGTDTQYF; clone size: .; D gene: .; V gene: TRBV5-5; J gene: TRBJ2-3
CDR3 DNA: TGCGCCAGCAGATTCGACGGAGACTCTGGAAACACCATATATTTT; CDR3 protein: CASRFDGDSGNTIYF; clone size: .; D gene: .; V gene: TRBV5-1; J gene: TRBJ1-3
CDR3 DNA: TGTGCCAGTAGTCCGGGACAGTCTATCACCGGGGAGCTGTTTTTT; CDR3 protein: CASSPGQSITGELFF; clone size: .; D gene: TRBD1; V gene: TRBV19; J gene: TRBJ2-2
CDR3 DNA: TGTGCCAGCAGTTTGATAGCTAAGTACCAAGAGACCCAGTACTTC; CDR3 protein: CASSLIAKYQETQYF; clone size: .; D gene: .; V gene: TRBV27; J gene: TRBJ2-5
CDR3 DNA: TGTGCCAGCAGCTCAATCCGGGGTAGGGCGTATGAGCAGTTCTTC; CDR3 protein: CASSSIRGRAYEQFF; clone size: .; D gene: .; V gene: TRBV11-2; J gene: TRBJ2-1
CDR3 DNA: TGTGCCAGCTCACCACCGGGACGGATCGGGGGGAAGTTCTTC; CDR3 protein: CASSPPGRIGGKFF; clone size: .; D gene: TRBD2; V gene: TRBV18; J gene: TRBJ2-1
CDR3 DNA: TGCGCCAGCAGCTTGCTAAATCCCAGGGAAGGCTACACCTTC; CDR3 protein: CASSLLNPREGYTF; clone size: .; D gene: .; V gene: TRBV5-1; J gene: TRBJ1-2
CDR3 DNA: TGTGCCAGCAGTTCCGGGACAGATCCGCCAAAACTGTTTTTT; CDR3 protein: CASSSGTDPPKLFF; clone size: .; D gene: TRBD1; V gene: TRBV27; J gene: TRBJ1-4
CDR3 DNA: TGTGCCAGCAACCCCCCGGGGATAAAATACGAGCAGTACTTC; CDR3 protein: CASNPPGIKYEQYF; clone size: .; D gene: .; V gene: TRBV28; J gene: TRBJ2-7
CDR3 DNA: TGTGCCAGCAGCCAAGCACAGGGACAAGAGACCCAGTACTTC; CDR3 protein: CASSQAQGQETQYF; clone size: .; D gene: .; V gene: TRBV4-2; J gene: TRBJ2-5
CDR3 DNA: TGTGCCAGCAGCCATCGCCTGGGACTAGCGGGGTCCGGTGAGCAGTTCTTC; CDR3 protein: CASSHRLGLAGSGEQFF; clone size: .; D gene: TRBD2; V gene: TRBV4-2; J gene: TRBJ2-1
CDR3 DNA: TGCGCCAGCAGCTTAGCCGGGACAGAAAACTATGGCTACACCTTC; CDR3 protein: CASSLAGTENYGYTF; clone size: .; D gene: TRBD1; V gene: TRBV5-1; J gene: TRBJ1-2
CDR3 DNA: TGTGCTAGTGGTTTGGCCTGGGACAGGACCTTCTACGAGCAGTACTTC; CDR3 protein: CASGLAWDRTFYEQYF; clone size: .; D gene: TRBD1; V gene: TRBV12-5; J gene: TRBJ2-7
CDR3 DNA: TGTGCCAGCAGTATGAAGGTCGGCAGGTCAGACAATCAGCCCCAGCATTTT; CDR3 protein: CASSMKVGRSDNQPQHF; clone size: .; D gene: .; V gene: TRBV28; J gene: TRBJ1-5
CDR3 DNA: TGTGCCAGCAGTTTCCAGCGGGACTCGGCTGGGAATGAGCAGTTCTTC; CDR3 protein: CASSFQRDSAGNEQFF; clone size: .; D gene: TRBD2; V gene: TRBV6-5; J gene: TRBJ2-1
CDR3 DNA: TGTGCCAGCAGCTTGACCTCAGGGTCCACCGGGGAGCTGTTTTTT; CDR3 protein: CASSLTSGSTGELFF; clone size: .; D gene: .; V gene: TRBV11-3; J gene: TRBJ2-2
CDR3 DNA: TGTGCCAGCAGGGGGGGACTAGCGGGCACTTACGAGCAGTACTTC; CDR3 protein: CASRGGLAGTYEQYF; clone size: .; D gene: TRBD2; V gene: TRBV2; J gene: TRBJ2-7
CDR3 DNA: TGTGCCAGCAGCCGAACAGGGGGCGGGATTAACACCGGGGAGCTGTTTTTT; CDR3 protein: CASSRTGGGINTGELFF; clone size: .; D gene: TRBD1; V gene: TRBV2; J gene: TRBJ2-2